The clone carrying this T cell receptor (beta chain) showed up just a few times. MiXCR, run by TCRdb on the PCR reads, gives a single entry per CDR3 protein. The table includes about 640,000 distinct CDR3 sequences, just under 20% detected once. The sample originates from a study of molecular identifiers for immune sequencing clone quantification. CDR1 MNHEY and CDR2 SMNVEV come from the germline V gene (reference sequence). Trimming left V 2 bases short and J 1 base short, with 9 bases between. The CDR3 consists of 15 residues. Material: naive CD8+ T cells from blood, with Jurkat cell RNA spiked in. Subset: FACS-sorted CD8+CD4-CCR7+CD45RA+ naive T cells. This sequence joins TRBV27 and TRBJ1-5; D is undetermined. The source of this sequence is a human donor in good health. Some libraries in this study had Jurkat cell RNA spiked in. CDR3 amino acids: CASSLAPLSNQPQHF. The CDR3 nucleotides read TGTGCCAGCAGTTTAGCCCCCTTGAGCAATCAGCCCCAGCATTTT.